The TCR beta chain under discussion was sequenced for a study of patients and donors after allogeneic stem cell transplantation. One entry per CDR3 protein, called by TCRdb with MiXCR from the RT-PCR reads. The table lists roughly 940,000 distinct CDR3 sequences, roughly 17% of them singletons, with around 6% in the top ten. The CDR3 covers 15 residues. V gave up 7 bases and J gave up 7 bases; unmatched junction bases: 10. The sequence came from a human donor who was either an allogeneic HSCT recipient or a stem cell or donor lymphocyte infusion donor (not recorded which). It is not recorded whose cells these are; they may come from a transplant donor. The chain couples TRBV12-3 or TRBV12-4 to TRBJ1-2, with 12 bases identical to TRBD1. Sequenced material: blood, either unsorted or a sorted T cell fraction (not recorded which). CDR3 coding DNA: TGTGCCAGCAACGATAGCGGGACAGGGGGCCGTGGCTACACCTTC. Protein sequence: CASNDSGTGGRGYTF.